The 30 T cell receptor beta chains below all came from one sample that was sequenced in a study of shared clonotypes between healthy human individuals (dated by TCRdb to about 2020). Library construction relied on the immunoSEQ multiplex PCR assay. TCRdb obtained this table from immuneACCESS and retained in-frame rearrangements with V and J assigned. These tables miss some clones; where compared with another copy, unresolved V genes account for less than half of the shortfall, and the remainder is unexplained. In this sample the table shows 1,500,000 or so clones, 95% to 97% of which occur a single time. The leading ten clones occupy roughly 1.2% of the sample. The sequencing input was naive CD4+ T cells sorted from blood. The cell subset or site label, read with the paper, signifies: CD45RA+ positively selected. The receptors originated from a man aged 30 to 45 in good health.

The rearrangement uses TRBV2 and TRBJ1-1; D perhaps matches TRBD1 (5 bases). This CDR3 has 12 residues. Per germline, CDR1 SNHLY and CDR2 FYNNEI. V lost 8 bases and J 3 bases, leaving 10 bases between the germline ends. DNA for the CDR3: TGTGCCAGCGCGGGACGGTACACTGAAGCTTTCTTT. Protein: CASAGRYTEAFF.

The chain joins TRBV5-1 to TRBJ1-2, with 9 bases aligning to TRBD1. Per the germline V gene, CDR1 is SGHRS and CDR2 is YFSETQ. V shed 4 bases, J shed 4 bases, and the junction held 11 bases outside the gene matches. The CDR3 runs to 16 residues. CDR3 nucleotide sequence: TGCGCCAGCAGCGATACAGGGGGCGCTTTGGCCTATGGCTACACCTTC. It is translated as CASSDTGGALAYGYTF.

With regard to this clone: The junction differs from germline at one of its ends, possibly a read error. V is TRBV14 and J is TRBJ2-7; a possible D gene is TRBD1 (5 bases). Germline CDR1 reads SGHDN; CDR2 reads FVKESK. The CDR3 consists of 13 residues. In DNA form, the CDR3 reads TGTGCCAGCAGCCAAGACCCCAGGGCCCTCATGGACTTC. It encodes CASSQDPRALMDF.

The chain carries TRBV4-3 and TRBJ1-5; 7 bases map to TRBD1. The CDR3 runs to 20 residues. Trimming at V came to 0 bases and at J to 0 bases, leaving 14 bases not matched to a gene. Germline V gives CDR1 LGHNA, CDR2 YSLEER. This CDR3 is CASSQDFAGTATYSNQPQHF. The CDR3 DNA sequence: TGCGCCAGCAGCCAAGATTTCGCCGGGACAGCCACCTATAGCAATCAGCCCCAGCATTTT.

The chain employs TRBV11-2 and TRBJ2-1; 10 bases map to TRBD2. V gave up 2 bases and J gave up 6 bases; unmatched junction bases: 4. Looked up from germline, CDR1 is SGHAT and CDR2 is FQNNGV. This CDR3 is 15 amino acids long. The CDR3 sequence: CASSLPGLATNEQFF. DNA for the CDR3: TGTGCCAGCAGCTTACCGGGACTAGCGACCAATGAGCAGTTCTTC.

The chain recombines TRBV11-2 with TRBJ2-7; no clear D gene. CDR1 is SGHAT, CDR2 FQNNGV, per germline. The V end lost 5 bases, the J end lost 5 bases, and 13 bases lay between the germline ends. CDR3 size: 13 residues. This CDR3 is CASSLRAWDEQYF. In nucleotides, the CDR3 is TGTGCCAGCAGCCTAAGGGCCTGGGACGAGCAGTACTTC.

The chain combines TRBV5-4 with TRBJ2-1; 9 bases are shared with TRBD2. The V and J ends lost 3 bases and 7 bases, in that order; junction bases with no gene match: 14. CDR1 is SGHNT, CDR2 YYREEE, per germline (reference sequence). The CDR3 consists of 17 residues. The CDR3 sequence is CASSSVSGRPKLNEQFF. CDR3 coding DNA: TGTGCCAGCAGCTCCGTGAGCGGGAGGCCTAAATTAAATGAGCAGTTCTTC.

The chain uses TRBV9 and TRBJ2-7, with D tentatively TRBD1 or TRBD2 (5 bases each). Germline loops: CDR1 SGDLS, CDR2 YYNGEE. The V gene lost 8 bases and the J gene lost 1 base, with 10 bases spanning the gap. This CDR3 spans 12 amino acids. The CDR3 region has the DNA TGTGCCAGTGGGGGAAGTTCCTACGAGCAGTACTTC. This gives the protein CASGGSSYEQYF.

Only a few counts were recorded for this clone. This chain joins TRBV5-1 and TRBJ2-5; D is possibly TRBD1 (6 bases). The CDR3 consists of 14 residues. Germline loops: CDR1 SGHRS, CDR2 YFSETQ. Trimming took 2 bases from V and 1 from J, leaving 9 bases between them. The CDR3 DNA is TGCGCCAGCAGCTTCACAGGGTCCCAAGAGACCCAGTACTTC. Its translation is CASSFTGSQETQYF.

The chain recombines TRBV28 with TRBJ1-3, with D perhaps TRBD1 (5 bases). V was clipped by 4 bases and J by 4 bases, with 11 bases between them. CDR3 size: 14 residues. CDR1 is MDHEN and CDR2 is SYDVKM in the germline V gene. CDR3 sequence (DNA): TGTGCCAGCAGTTCTCCAGGGTTCGGAAACACCATATATTTT. Translated, it gives CASSSPGFGNTIYF.

The V call is TRBV29-1, the J call TRBJ2-5; a weak D match, TRBD2 (6 bases). Deletions cut 7 bases from V and 7 bases from J, with 19 bases between. In germline, CDR1 is SQVTM, CDR2 ANQGSEA. The CDR3 sequence is 13 residues long. The CDR3 spells CSGDYRTGGTQYF. The CDR3 coding sequence is TGCAGCGGGGATTATCGTACCGGGGGGACCCAGTACTTC.

This sequence joins TRBV7-8 and TRBJ2-7; D tentatively reads TRBD1 or TRBD2 (5 bases each). Trimming stripped 2 bases from V and 6 bases from J, with 23 bases between. CDR3 length: 17 amino acids. CDR1 and CDR2 (germline): SGHVS, FQNEAQ. The CDR3 region has the DNA TGTGCCAGCAGCTTATCTCTTCCGGGACGCGGGTTTGGCGAGCAGTACTTC. Protein product: CASSLSLPGRGFGEQYF.

The rearrangement links TRBV5-6 to TRBJ2-1; 8 bases are shared with TRBD2. The J segment lost 7 bases and the V segment lost 1 base, leaving 10 bases of the junction unmatched. The CDR3 sequence is 16 residues long. Germline loops: CDR1 SGHDT, CDR2 YYEEEE. CDR3 nucleotides: TGTGCCAGCAGCTTGCCCCCAATAGCGGGGAATAATGAGCAGTTCTTC. Translating gives CASSLPPIAGNNEQFF. The variable domain in full, completed from reference TRBV5-6 and TRBJ2-1, reads DAGVTQSPTHLIKTRGQQVTLRCSPKSGHDTVSWYQQALGQGPQFIFQYYEEEERQRGNFPDRFSGHQFPNYSSELNVNALLLGDSALYLCASSLPPIAGNNEQFFGPGTRLTVL.

In its sample, this clone was seen once. The chain links TRBV7-9 to TRBJ1-3, with 9 bases aligning to TRBD1. The CDR3 is made up of 17 amino acids. The germline V gene encodes CDR1 SEHNR and CDR2 FQNEAQ (reference sequence). V was clipped by 5 bases and J by 1 base; unmatched bases: 9. This chain's CDR3 is CASSLQGQGRSGNTIYF. The CDR3 region has the DNA TGTGCCAGCAGCCTCCAGGGACAGGGAAGATCTGGAAACACCATATATTTT.

The chain recombines TRBV27 with TRBJ2-1, with 14 bases fitting TRBD2. The CDR3 extends over 17 amino acids. V lost 7 bases, J lost 4 bases, and 9 bases stayed unmatched. Per the germline V gene, CDR1 is MNHEY and CDR2 is SMNVEV (reference sequence). CDR3 residues: CASNGTSGRWSYNEQFF. The DNA of the CDR3 is TGTGCCAGCAACGGGACTAGCGGGAGATGGAGTTACAATGAGCAGTTCTTC.

V usage is TRBV7-6 and J usage is TRBJ2-5; TRBD2 agrees at 10 bases. CDR3 length equals 16 residues. Trimming at V came to 0 bases and at J to 5 bases, leaving 6 bases not matched to a gene. Looked up from germline, CDR1 is SGHVS and CDR2 is FNYEAQ. CDR3 DNA sequence: TGTGCCAGCAGCTTAGCGTCTAGCGGGGGCGGGGAGACCCAGTACTTC. Translation: CASSLASSGGGETQYF.

On this clone itself: This specimen includes other DNA sequences encoding the same CDR3. The chain employs TRBV9 and TRBJ2-6, with D perhaps matching TRBD2 (6 bases). Trimming removed 2 bases at V and 2 bases at J, with 8 bases between. The germline V gene encodes CDR1 SGDLS and CDR2 YYNGEE. The CDR3 has 15 amino acids. The CDR3 loop is CASSVPGAGANVLTF. In DNA, the CDR3 is TGTGCCAGCAGCGTTCCGGGGGCTGGGGCCAACGTCCTGACTTTC.

The rearrangement links TRBV7-6 to TRBJ2-3; D might be TRBD1 or TRBD2, each matching 5 bases. V dropped 5 bases and J dropped 0 bases, with 15 bases sitting between them. Germline assignment: CDR1 SGHVS and CDR2 FNYEAQ. The CDR3 is 16 residues long. The chain's CDR3 is CASSPLGRGSTDTQYF. DNA of the CDR3: TGTGCCAGCAGCCCCCTGGGACGGGGTAGCACAGATACGCAGTATTTT.

This chain connects TRBV28 to TRBJ2-2, with TRBD2 as a possible D gene (6 bases). Germline V gene data show CDR1 as MDHEN and CDR2 as SYDVKM. V was trimmed by 3 bases and J by 1 base, leaving 9 bases between them. The CDR3 extends over 15 amino acids. The CDR3 coding sequence is TGTGCCAGCAGTTTCGGCGGGATGAACACCGGGGAGCTGTTTTTT. Protein: CASSFGGMNTGELFF.

The rearrangement joins TRBV7-9 to TRBJ2-1; 11 bases fit TRBD2. V shed 6 bases and J 4 bases; nucleotides not matched to a gene: 8. The CDR3 totals 16 residues. The germline V gene encodes CDR1 SEHNR and CDR2 FQNEAQ (reference sequence). The CDR3 spells CASRERGTSGYNEQFF. For the CDR3, the DNA is TGTGCCAGCAGAGAGAGAGGGACTAGCGGATACAATGAGCAGTTCTTC.

The J gene is TRBJ2-6, the V gene TRBV28; D unresolved. Germline CDR1 MDHEN, CDR2 SYDVKM. This CDR3 contains 17 residues. The V end lost 3 bases, the J end lost 0 bases, and 12 bases lay between the germline ends. CDR3 sequence reads: CASSFWRDSSGANVLTF. For the CDR3, the DNA is TGTGCCAGCAGTTTCTGGAGAGATAGCTCTGGGGCCAACGTCCTGACTTTC. Filled out from reference TRBV28 and TRBJ2-6, the complete variable domain reads DVKVTQSSRYLVKRTGEKVFLECVQDMDHENMFWYRQDPGLGLRLIYFSYDVKMKEKGDIPEGYSVSREKKERFSLILESASTNQTSMYLCASSFWRDSSGANVLTFGAGSRLTVL.

This chain uses TRBV11-2 with TRBJ2-7; 12 nucleotides agree with TRBD2. Germline V gene sequence: CDR1 SGHAT, CDR2 FQNNGV. V gave up 5 bases and J gave up 5 bases; unmatched junction bases: 10. The CDR3 loop spans 16 amino acids. The DNA of the CDR3 is TGTGCCAGCAGCCCAATTACTAGCGGGAGGCGCGACGAGCAGTACTTC. This codes for CASSPITSGRRDEQYF.

The rearrangement joins TRBV5-1 to TRBJ1-2, with 9 bases lining up with TRBD1. V lost 5 bases and J lost 2; bases outside the gene matches: 25. This CDR3 comprises 21 residues. Germline V gene sequence: CDR1 SGHRS, CDR2 YFSETQ. CDR3 region: CASSSGTGIFNRRVHNYGYTF. The CDR3 DNA follows: TGCGCCAGCAGTTCCGGGACAGGGATCTTCAATCGACGGGTACACAACTATGGCTACACCTTC.

Of note for this clone: Different DNA sequences within this sample yield the same CDR3. The rearrangement joins TRBV5-1 to TRBJ2-6; D not certain. The CDR3 has 13 amino acids. Germline lookup yields CDR1 SGHRS and CDR2 YFSETQ. The V end lost 1 base, the J end lost 1 base, and 0 bases lay between the germline ends. DNA of the CDR3: TGCGCCAGCAGCTTGTCTGGGGCCAACGTCCTGACTTTC. This translates into CASSLSGANVLTF.

The chain couples TRBV7-9 to TRBJ2-5; D might be TRBD2 (6 bases). V shed 6 bases and J shed 4 bases, with 15 bases lying between them. CDR3 length: 14 amino acids. From germline, CDR1 is SEHNR and CDR2 FQNEAQ (reference sequence). Written as DNA, the CDR3 is TGTGCCAGCAGTACAAGTGGGACTCCAGAGACCCAGTACTTC. It specifies CASSTSGTPETQYF.

The rearrangement links TRBV10-2 to TRBJ1-2; D not resolved. Trimming took off 0 bases at V and 7 bases at J, with 12 bases between the two ends. The CDR3 loop spans 14 amino acids. CDR1 is WSHSY, CDR2 SAAADI, per germline. CDR3 region: CASSESNQWGGYTF. The CDR3, as DNA: TGCGCCAGCAGTGAGTCGAACCAGTGGGGTGGCTACACCTTC.

This clone has just one count. This sample includes further DNA sequences coding for the same CDR3. The rearrangement uses TRBV7-9 and TRBJ1-2; D remains ambiguous. CDR3 length: 12 amino acids. Germline CDR1 SEHNR, CDR2 FQNEAQ (reference sequence). V lost 1 base and J lost 5, with 5 bases in between. The CDR3 reads CASSLVGYGYTF. CDR3 in DNA: TGTGCCAGCAGCTTAGTGGGTTATGGCTACACCTTC.

This chain joins TRBV18 and TRBJ2-1; 7 bases map to TRBD2. Trimming removed 2 bases from V and 10 bases from J; junction bases left unmatched: 8. CDR1 and CDR2 from the germline V gene are KGHSH and LQKENI. CDR3 length equals 14 residues. CDR3 DNA sequence: TGTGCCAGCTCACCAAAGGCGGGAGAGGTCGAGCAGTTCTTC. It codes for CASSPKAGEVEQFF.

The chain joins TRBV10-2 to TRBJ2-2; D possibly corresponds to TRBD1 (6 bases). Germline loops: CDR1 WSHSY, CDR2 SAAADI. V lost 4 bases and J lost 4, with 16 bases in between. This CDR3 has 16 amino acids. The CDR3 spells CASSAGAGGSTGELFF. The DNA of the CDR3 is TGCGCCAGCAGTGCAGGGGCAGGAGGTAGCACCGGGGAGCTGTTTTTT.

In nucleotides, the CDR3 is TGTGCCAGCAGTTACTGGGGAGAGACCCAGTACTTC. Translated, it gives CASSYWGETQYF. The chain is built from TRBV6-5 and TRBJ2-5, with D hard to call. This CDR3 region has 12 residues. V dropped 1 base and J dropped 4 bases, with 4 bases sitting between them. In germline, CDR1 is MNHEY, CDR2 SVGAGI.